The clone carrying this TCR beta chain was counted once. This sample is part of a study of control samples from healthy donors and cancer patients. Germline V CDR1 and CDR2: MRHNA, SNTAGT. CDR3 length equals 19 residues. The V end lost 5 bases, the J end lost 7 bases, and 30 bases lay between the germline ends. Repertoires were generated with immunoSEQ multiplex PCR, while TCRdb's copy carries only in-frame clones and drops some. The table lists 130,000 to 150,000 clones, around 90% of them singletons. This receptor was taken from a young man in good health. Sequenced input: blood. The rearrangement joins TRBV6-4 to TRBJ2-1, with D tentatively TRBD2 (7 bases). CDR3 bases: TGTGCCAGCAGTCTCCCGCAGGGGAGCGGGGAAGGTTTCACGAATGAGCAGTTCTTC. It is translated as CASSLPQGSGEGFTNEQFF.